The 3 T cell receptor beta chains listed next were all sequenced from one sample in a study of T cells in Graves' hyperthyroidism and ophthalmopathy. RNA transcripts yielded amplified TCR beta CDR3 regions. First-round RT-PCR of the TCR CDR3 relied on the HTBI primer set. TCRdb recomputed calls from the multiplex PCR reads with MiXCR, one row per CDR3 protein. Among 700,000 to 950,000 distinct CDR3 sequences listed, 35% were seen once. Sequencing was done on a sample of blood. These receptors originate from a woman in her thirties or forties with Graves' hyperthyroidism.

Comments on this clonotype: Just one base apart from a much larger clone, this may be a read error. This sequence joins TRBV7-9 and TRBJ1-3; D remains ambiguous. In germline, CDR1 is SEHNR, CDR2 FQNEAQ (reference sequence). CDR3 length equals 12 residues. This chain's CDR3 is CVSSLMGNTIYF. The CDR3, as DNA: TGTGTCAGCAGCCTTATGGGAAACACCATATATTTT. The whole variable domain, remainder taken from reference TRBV7-9 and TRBJ1-3, is DTGVSQNPRHKITKRGQNVTFRCDPISEHNRLYWYRQTLGQGPEFLTYFQNEAQLEKSRLLSDRFSAERPKGSFSTLEIQRTEQGDSAMYLCVSSLMGNTIYFGEGSWLTVV.

V gene TRBV5-4 combines with J gene TRBJ1-3; D perhaps matches TRBD1 (6 bases). The CDR3 covers 15 residues. The ends were cut back, 4 bases at V and 0 bases at J, with 11 bases in the middle. Germline V gene data show CDR1 as SGHNT and CDR2 as YYREEE (reference sequence). CDR3 in DNA: TGTGCCAGCAGCCCGGACAGCTTCTCTGGAAACACCATATATTTT. Translation gives CASSPDSFSGNTIYF.

This clonotype was detected ten times or more. An end of the junction does not agree with germline; a read error may underlie this. V and J are TRBV7-2 and TRBJ1-2; D is unclear. This CDR3 spans 12 amino acids. Germline lookup yields CDR1 SGHTA and CDR2 FQGNSA. The CDR3 nucleotides read TGTGCCAGCAGTTTAGGCAGCTATGGCTACACCTTC. It is translated as CASSLGSYGYTF.